These 20 T cell receptor beta chains originate from one sample sequenced in a study of tumor-infiltrating lymphocytes in primary liver carcinoma. Co-extraction of both nucleic acids (RNA and DNA) used 20-30 mg of unsorted bulk tissue. Constant-region priming of roughly 490 ng total RNA yielded TCR beta cDNA. Each TCR beta library was derived from three nested multiplex PCR rounds that employed slightly modified ARM-PCR. The first two PCR rounds used TRBV1-TRBV30 primers with a Cbeta primer, roughly 10 cycles each. TCRdb ran MiXCR on the multiplex PCR reads and lists one entry per CDR3 protein. This sample has about 92,000 distinct CDR3 sequences, with about 70% found just once. The sample consisted of tumor-adjacent normal liver tissue. The receptors stem from a man between 40 and 49 years old with primary liver carcinoma and hepatitis B virus infection.

Note on this clonotype: Sequence at one end of the junction differs from germline and may be a read error. The chain carries TRBV12-3 or TRBV12-4 and TRBJ2-7; D gene unclear. The CDR3 covers 14 residues. CDR3 sequence reads: CAILQSGRRYKQYF. The CDR3 coding sequence is TGTGCCATCCTCCAGAGTGGTCGGCGCTACAAGCAGTACTTT.

Details on this clonotype: A read error may explain this, as a much larger clone is one base away. J is TRBJ2-7 and V is TRBV7-9; TRBD2 aligns across 7 bases. The length of the CDR3 is 16 residues. Germline values: CDR1 SEHNR, CDR2 FQNEAQ (reference sequence). CDR3: CASSLGGAGEVYGQYF. CDR3 coding DNA: TGTGCCAGCAGCTTAGGAGGCGCGGGAGAAGTCTACGGGCAGTACTTC.

A word on this clonotype: One end of the junction fails to match germline, which may point to a read error. The V gene is TRBV29-1, the J gene TRBJ2-7, with D unresolved. Germline CDR1 reads SQVTM; CDR2 reads ANQGSEA. The CDR3 is 12 residues long. The CDR3 here is CSVKLSSYEQYF. Written as DNA, the CDR3 is TGCAGCGTTAAACTGTCTTCCTACGAACAGTACTTC.

The chain uses TRBV5-1 and TRBJ1-4; no clear D gene. This CDR3 region has 14 residues. Trimming shortened V by 4 bases and J by 8 bases, and 15 bases separated the two germline ends. Germline CDR1 is SGHRS and CDR2 is YFSETQ. The CDR3: CASSQIPGQEKLFF. CDR3 nucleotide sequence: TGCGCCAGCAGCCAAATCCCTGGTCAAGAAAAACTGTTTTTT. The variable domain in full, completed from reference TRBV5-1 and TRBJ1-4, reads KAGVTQTPRYLIKTRGQQVTLSCSPISGHRSVSWYQQTPGQGLQFLFEYFSETQRNKGNFPGRFSGRQFSNSRSEMNVSTLELGDSALYLCASSQIPGQEKLFFGSGTQLSVL.

Comments on this clonotype: This may be a read error, as it is one base from a much larger clone. As the CDR3 is not closed by the conserved phenylalanine or tryptophan, this likely results from a read error. The chain carries TRBV5-5 and TRBJ1-1; 7 bases match TRBD1. Germline CDR1 reads SGHKS; CDR2 reads YYEKEE (reference sequence). The CDR3 covers 16 residues. Germline trimming cut 2 bases from V and 2 bases from J; bases unmatched to any gene: 9. The DNA of the CDR3 is TGTGCCAGCAGCTTACCGACAGGGACACTAAACACTGAAGCTTTCATT. Its translation: CASSLPTGTLNTEAFI.

The CDR3 sequence: CASSIIGSEQYF. CDR3 DNA: TGTGCCAGCAGTATCATCGGGAGTGAACAGTATTTT. The chain joins TRBV6-2 or TRBV6-3 to TRBJ2-3, with TRBD2 as a possible D gene (6 bases). V lost 5 bases and J 12 bases, leaving 15 bases between the germline ends. Germline values: CDR1 MNHEY, CDR2 SVGEGT. The length of the CDR3 is 12 residues.

Details on this clonotype: One base away lies a much larger clone, so this may be a sequencing read error. The chain combines TRBV29-1 with TRBJ2-7, with TRBD1 matching 12 bases. V dropped 4 bases and J dropped 6; count of bases not matched to a gene: 13. Germline CDR1 SQVTM, CDR2 ANQGSEA. The CDR3 runs to 16 residues. The CDR3, as DNA: TGCAGCGTTGCCCAGACGCCCGGGACAGGGGGCATCGAGCAGTACTTC. Its protein product is CSVAQTPGTGGIEQYF.

Of note for this clonotype: This could be a read error, since a much larger clone is one nucleotide away. V and J are TRBV5-1 and TRBJ2-1, with 13 bases that match TRBD2. In germline, CDR1 is SGHRS, CDR2 YFSETQ. V shed 4 bases, J shed 15 bases, and the junction held 13 bases outside the gene matches. This CDR3 is 15 amino acids long. CDR3 region: CASSLDPGLAGVGFF. The CDR3 DNA is TGCGCCAGCAGCCTCGACCCAGGACTAGCGGGAGTTGGGTTCTTC.

The chain combines TRBV2 with TRBJ1-6; TRBD1 is a possible D gene (5 bases). The CDR3 sequence is 13 residues long. Between the trimmed V and J ends, which lost 5 bases and 10 bases, there was a span of 12 bases. Germline V gives CDR1 SNHLY, CDR2 FYNNEI. The DNA of the CDR3 is TGTGCCAGCAGTTACCAGGGCGACTCACCCCTCCACTTT. Translated: CASSYQGDSPLHF. Full variable domain (rest looked up from reference TRBV2 and TRBJ1-6): EPEVTQTPSHQVTQMGQEVILRCVPISNHLYFYWYRQILGQKVEFLVSFYNNEISEKSEIFDDQFSVERPDGSNFTLKIRSTKLEDSAMYFCASSYQGDSPLHFGNGTRLTVT.

The V call is TRBV29-1, the J call TRBJ1-1; TRBD1 agrees at 8 bases. Germline CDR1 SQVTM, CDR2 ANQGSEA. This CDR3 is 13 amino acids long. V gave up 7 bases and J gave up 14 bases; unmatched junction bases: 18. CDR3 region: CSGKRTGPTEVFF. The CDR3 nucleotides read TGCAGCGGAAAGAGGACAGGGCCCACTGAAGTATTCTTT.

About this clonotype: Possible read error: a much larger clone is one base away. This chain joins TRBV7-9 and TRBJ2-5, with 7 bases identical to TRBD2. Germline assignment: CDR1 SEHNR and CDR2 FQNEAQ (reference sequence). This CDR3 region has 15 residues. Trimming cost V 5 bases and J 6 bases; bases outside gene matches: 12. As DNA, the CDR3 is TGTGCCAGCAGCCCGGGACCAGCGGGAACAAAGACCCAGTACTTC. This sequence encodes CASSPGPAGTKTQYF.

Details on this clonotype: One junction end disagrees with the germline gene, perhaps due to a read error. J is TRBJ2-7 and V is TRBV6-5; 8 nucleotides match TRBD2. Germline V gene lookup returns CDR1 MNHEY and CDR2 SVGAGI. There are 14 residues in the CDR3. The CDR3 protein is CASSHGGAGYEQYF. CDR3 bases: TGTGCCAGCAGTCACGGGGGGGCCGGCTACGAACAGTACTTC.

Concerning this clonotype: Mismatch with germline at one junction end may stem from a read error. This chain connects TRBV29-1 to TRBJ2-3; perhaps TRBD2 as D (5 bases). The length of the CDR3 is 12 residues. Germline-derived CDR1 and CDR2 are SQVTM and ANQGSEA. The CDR3 here is CGVAGERLGEYF. The CDR3 nucleotides are TGCGGCGTGGCAGGAGAACGCCTCGGGGAGTATTTT.

For this clonotype: This clone may be a read error of a much larger clone one base away. The chain recombines TRBV7-3 with TRBJ2-6; the match to TRBD2 covers 8 bases. The CDR3 totals 19 residues. Trimming took 1 base from V and 3 from J; bases not matched to a gene: 11. Germline loops: CDR1 SGHTA, CDR2 FQGTGA. DNA of the CDR3: TGTGCCAGCAGCTTAAGGGGGGGACTAGGGTCGTATGGGGCCAACGTCCTGACTTTC. It is translated as CASSLRGGLGSYGANVLTF.

The chain employs TRBV11-2 and TRBJ1-1; the D is unclear. This CDR3 is 15 amino acids long. From germline, CDR1 is SGHAT and CDR2 FQNNGV. V lost 0 bases and J lost 4, with 12 bases in between. The CDR3 spells CASSLDRILSTEAFF. DNA of the CDR3: TGTGCCAGCAGCTTAGATCGTATTCTGAGCACTGAAGCTTTCTTT.

This clonotype came up a few times. J is TRBJ2-1 and V is TRBV30, with 12 bases that match TRBD2. Germline trimming cut 0 bases from V and 5 bases from J; bases unmatched to any gene: 8. This CDR3 spans 17 amino acids. Germline CDR1 is GTSNPN and CDR2 is SVGIG (reference sequence). The CDR3: CAWSVLAGGPGNNEQFF. CDR3 DNA: TGTGCCTGGAGTGTCCTAGCGGGAGGGCCTGGGAACAATGAGCAGTTCTTC.

J is TRBJ1-2 and V is TRBV7-9, with D unresolved. Trimming removed 1 base from V and 5 bases from J, with 8 bases in between. Germline V gene data show CDR1 as SEHNR and CDR2 as FQNEAQ (reference sequence). CDR3 length: 13 residues. CDR3: CASSLGTAYGYTF. CDR3 sequence (DNA): TGTGCCAGCAGCTTAGGGACCGCTTATGGCTACACCTTC.

The rearrangement joins TRBV30 to TRBJ1-1, with no clear D. Trimming left V 3 bases short and J 0 bases short, with 5 bases between. This CDR3 is built from 12 residues. CDR1 and CDR2 (germline): GTSNPN, SVGIG (reference sequence). The CDR3 DNA follows: TGTGCCTGGAGAAGTCTGAACACTGAAGCTTTCTTT. The encoded protein is CAWRSLNTEAFF.

As for this clonotype: One end of the junction is discordant with germline, which a read error may explain. The CDR3 loop reads CASSLGGTSGYNEQLF. In nucleotides, the CDR3 is TGTGCCAGCAGCTTAGGGGGTACTAGCGGGTACAATGAGCAGTTATTC. V gene TRBV11-3 combines with J gene TRBJ2-1, with 9 nucleotides matching TRBD2. This CDR3 contains 16 residues. Germline loops: CDR1 SGHNT, CDR2 YENEEA.

A single count supports this clonotype. This may come from a read error, since a much larger clone is one base off. This chain uses TRBV7-9 with TRBJ1-2; 7 positions match TRBD1. Per the germline V gene, CDR1 is SEHNR and CDR2 is FQNEAQ (reference sequence). V lost 5 bases and J lost 7; bases outside the gene matches: 13. The CDR3 sequence is 15 residues long. CDR3 DNA: TGTGCCAGCAGCCACCCCACGGAGGGGGCAGGTGGCTACACCTTC. Translation: CASSHPTEGAGGYTF.